What follows are 4 T cell receptor beta chains derived from one specimen sequenced in a study of blood T cell repertoires in COVID-19. This table comes from immunoSEQ multiplex PCR, and its TCRdb copy is limited to in-frame clones, with some not included. The table has 150,000 to 200,000 clones, around 80% seen once. The specimen sequenced was PBMCs or T cells enriched from blood (not recorded which). The receptor set was obtained from a man aged 50-59 years who had recovered from COVID-19.

The chain joins TRBV5-4 to TRBJ2-1; 8 nucleotides align to TRBD2. The J segment lost 6 bases and the V segment lost 1 base, leaving 6 bases of the junction unmatched. The CDR3 has 15 residues. Looked up from germline, CDR1 is SGHNT and CDR2 is YYREEE (reference sequence). The CDR3 reads CASSLPGLGTNEQFF. DNA of the CDR3: TGTGCCAGCAGCTTGCCGGGACTAGGGACCAATGAGCAGTTCTTC.

This rearrangement joins TRBV30 to TRBJ1-1, with TRBD1 matching over 11 bases. Germline assignment: CDR1 GTSNPN and CDR2 SVGIG (reference sequence). Trimming removed 2 bases from V and 12 bases from J; junction bases left unmatched: 8. The CDR3 runs 13 residues. CDR3 nucleotide sequence: TGTGCCTGGAGTCGGACAGGGGGCCGTTGGTCTTTCTTT. It specifies CAWSRTGGRWSFF.

This chain connects TRBV27 to TRBJ1-2, with 8 positions matching TRBD1. This CDR3 has 13 amino acids. With V trimmed by 6 bases and J by 8 bases, 8 bases remained unmatched. CDR1 is MNHEY and CDR2 is SMNVEV in the germline V gene (reference sequence). The CDR3 region is CASSPGQGGGYTF. DNA for the CDR3: TGTGCCAGCAGCCCAGGACAGGGTGGAGGCTACACCTTC.

This clone was counted once. The gene calls are TRBV30 and TRBJ2-3; 9 bases align to TRBD1. With V trimmed by 2 bases and J by 1 base, 1 base remained unmatched. The V gene's germline CDR1 is GTSNPN and CDR2 SVGIG (reference sequence). The CDR3 spans 14 residues. CDR3 sequence reads: CAWSTGGGTDTQYF. CDR3 in DNA: TGTGCCTGGAGTACAGGGGGCGGCACAGATACGCAGTATTTT.